Presented here are 10 T cell receptor beta chains from one specimen sequenced in a study of blood T cell repertoires in COVID-19. The protocol was immunoSEQ multiplex PCR, while the TCRdb copy is restricted to in-frame clones and leaves out a portion. The sample lists roughly 400,000 clones; around 87% were seen once. The material sequenced was PBMCs or T cells enriched from blood (not recorded which). All receptors derive from a woman between 50 and 59 years old who had recovered from COVID-19.

The chain employs TRBV7-2 and TRBJ1-2, with 7 bases fitting TRBD1. J was trimmed by 2 bases and V by 5 bases; bases with no gene match: 8. The CDR3 sequence is 15 residues long. The germline gives CDR1 SGHTA, CDR2 FQGNSA. CDR3 sequence (DNA): TGTGCCAGCAGCCCTGGACAGGCCTCAAACTATGGCTACACCTTC. It yields the protein CASSPGQASNYGYTF.

V and J are TRBV6-5 and TRBJ1-1, with D possibly matching TRBD1 (5 bases). V lost 0 bases and J lost 5, with 10 bases in between. CDR1 and CDR2 (germline): MNHEY, SVGAGI. The CDR3 is 14 amino acids. The CDR3 loop is CASSYSQGGTEAFF. CDR3 nucleotides: TGTGCCAGCAGTTACTCGCAGGGAGGTACTGAAGCTTTCTTT.

V usage is TRBV28 and J usage is TRBJ1-2; 7 bases line up with TRBD1. The length of the CDR3 is 14 residues. V was clipped by 10 bases and J by 3 bases; unmatched bases: 11. Germline V gives CDR1 MDHEN, CDR2 SYDVKM. The CDR3 DNA reads TGTGCCACGCTCCGGGGCAGGGGGTACTATGGCTACACCTTC. Its protein is CATLRGRGYYGYTF.

The chain employs TRBV30 and TRBJ2-3; 10 positions agree with TRBD1. V lost 3 bases to trimming and J lost 4 bases; unmatched junction nucleotides: 10. The germline V gene encodes CDR1 GTSNPN and CDR2 SVGIG (reference sequence). The CDR3 is made up of 16 amino acids. CDR3 amino acids: CAWSLGLGQGADTQYF. In nucleotides, the CDR3 is TGTGCCTGGAGCTTAGGCTTAGGACAGGGGGCAGATACGCAGTATTTT.

V is TRBV28 and J is TRBJ2-1, with 8 bases lining up with TRBD1. Germline V lookup: CDR1 MDHEN, CDR2 SYDVKM. CDR3 length equals 15 residues. J lost 7 bases, V lost 6 bases, and 11 bases had no gene match. Here the CDR3 reads CASRKGQAGWNEQFF. CDR3 DNA sequence: TGTGCCAGCAGGAAGGGACAGGCAGGATGGAATGAGCAGTTCTTC.

This sequence joins TRBV7-9 and TRBJ1-3; possible D gene TRBD1, 5 bases. In germline, CDR1 is SEHNR, CDR2 FQNEAQ (reference sequence). The CDR3 sequence is 13 residues long. Trimming stripped 5 bases from V and 12 bases from J, with 17 bases between. In DNA form, the CDR3 reads TGTGCCAGCAGCACCATCCCGACAGTCGTCATATATTTT. Translating gives CASSTIPTVVIYF.

The chain carries TRBV4-1 and TRBJ1-5; 9 bases match TRBD1. The CDR3 contains 15 residues. V was clipped by 3 bases and J by 7 bases; unmatched bases: 7. Per germline, CDR1 MGHRA and CDR2 YSYEKL. The DNA of the CDR3 is TGCGCCAGCAGCCACACCACAGGGGGCGGGCAGCCCCAGCATTTT. Amino acid sequence: CASSHTTGGGQPQHF.

CDR3 protein: CASSLAADSQANYGYTF. CDR3 DNA sequence: TGCGCCAGCAGCCTTGCCGCGGACAGCCAAGCTAACTATGGCTACACCTTC. The rearrangement links TRBV4-1 to TRBJ1-2; D is possibly TRBD1 (6 bases). CDR3 size: 17 residues. Germline V lookup: CDR1 MGHRA, CDR2 YSYEKL. V gave up 4 bases and J gave up 0 bases, with 18 bases separating them.

About this clone itself: A much larger clone lies a single base off, so this may be a read error. The gene calls are TRBV7-2 and TRBJ2-6; 7 bases match TRBD1. Germline CDR1 SGHTA, CDR2 FQGNSA. The CDR3 is made up of 15 amino acids. The J segment lost 0 bases and the V segment lost 5 bases, leaving 1 base of the junction unmatched. CDR3 nucleotide sequence: TGTGCCAGCAGCCGGGACAGCTCTGGGGCCAACGTCCTGACTTTC. It encodes CASSRDSSGANVLTF.

This chain uses TRBV5-1 with TRBJ1-4; D possibly corresponds to TRBD1 (5 bases). Germline V gene sequence: CDR1 SGHRS, CDR2 YFSETQ. This CDR3 contains 16 residues. Trimming removed 0 bases at V and 4 bases at J, with 13 bases between. Written as DNA, the CDR3 is TGCGCCAGCAGCTTGGAAACCGCAAGGGGTAATGAAAAACTGTTTTTT. Protein sequence: CASSLETARGNEKLFF.